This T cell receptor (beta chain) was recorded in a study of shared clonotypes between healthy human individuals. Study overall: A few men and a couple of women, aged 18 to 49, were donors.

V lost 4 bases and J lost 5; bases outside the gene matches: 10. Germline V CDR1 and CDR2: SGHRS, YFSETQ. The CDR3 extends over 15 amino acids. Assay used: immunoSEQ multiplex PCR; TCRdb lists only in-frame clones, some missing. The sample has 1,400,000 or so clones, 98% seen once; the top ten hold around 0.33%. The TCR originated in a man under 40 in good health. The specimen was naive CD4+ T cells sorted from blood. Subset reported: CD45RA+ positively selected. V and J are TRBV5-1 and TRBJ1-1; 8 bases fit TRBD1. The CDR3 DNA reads TGCGCCAGCAGCCAGGGGGCAGGGTCGACAACTGAAGCTTTCTTT. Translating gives CASSQGAGSTTEAFF.